This T cell receptor (beta chain) comes out of a study of blood T cell repertoires in COVID-19. About the research overall: The United States, Italy and Spain supplied acute and convalescent COVID-19 samples.

V gave up 4 bases and J gave up 1 base; unmatched junction bases: 9. The CDR3 loop spans 16 amino acids. Germline loops: CDR1 SGHNT, CDR2 YYREEE (reference sequence). One Seattle source followed patients from active infection through their disease course. Produced via immunoSEQ multiplex PCR; TCRdb's table is partial and in-frame only. Of about 300,000 clones in the sample, around 90% are singletons; the top ten hold 6.5% to 8%. Source material: peripheral blood. This sequence originates from a woman in her 30s with COVID-19, enrolled during active disease. The V gene is TRBV5-4, the J gene TRBJ2-5; 8 nucleotides line up with TRBD1. The CDR3 sequence is CASSRPRQGIQETQYF. Here the CDR3 DNA reads TGTGCCAGCAGCCGGCCTCGACAGGGGATCCAAGAGACCCAGTACTTC.